At least ten counts were recorded for the clone carrying this T cell receptor (beta chain). The sample belongs to a study of blood T cell repertoires in COVID-19. The CDR3 length is 17 residues. V shed 0 bases and J shed 0 bases, with 15 bases lying between them. Per the germline V gene, CDR1 is SGHRS and CDR2 is YFSETQ. Some clones are missing from TCRdb's copy, which holds only in-frame ones; the method was immunoSEQ multiplex PCR. In the table there are some 280,000 clones, about 85% of which are singletons. The sequenced sample was peripheral blood. This chain connects TRBV5-1 to TRBJ1-1; D is possibly TRBD1 (6 bases). This clonotype originated in a woman between 45 and 65 years old with active or convalescent COVID-19. In DNA form, the CDR3 reads TGCGCCAGCAGCTTGGGGGGGCGGACACTCATGAACACTGAAGCTTTCTTT. Translating it yields CASSLGGRTLMNTEAFF. The whole variable domain, filled in from reference TRBV5-1 and TRBJ1-1, reads KAGVTQTPRYLIKTRGQQVTLSCSPISGHRSVSWYQQTPGQGLQFLFEYFSETQRNKGNFPGRFSGRQFSNSRSEMNVSTLELGDSALYLCASSLGGRTLMNTEAFFGQGTRLTVV.